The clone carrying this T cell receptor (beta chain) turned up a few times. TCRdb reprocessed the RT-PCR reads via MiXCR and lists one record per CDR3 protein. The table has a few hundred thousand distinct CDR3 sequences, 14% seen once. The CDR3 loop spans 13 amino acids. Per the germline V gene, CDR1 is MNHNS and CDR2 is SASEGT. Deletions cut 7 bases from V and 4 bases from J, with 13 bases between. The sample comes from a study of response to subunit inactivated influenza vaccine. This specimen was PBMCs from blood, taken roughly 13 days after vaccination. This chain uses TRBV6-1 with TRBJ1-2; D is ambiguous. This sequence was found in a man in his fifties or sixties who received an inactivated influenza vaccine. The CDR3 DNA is TGTGCCAGCATCAATCGGAACCTCTATGGCTACACCTTC. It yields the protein CASINRNLYGYTF.